This entry concerns a single TCR beta chain. Its antigen remains unknown. This record belongs to a study of response to subunit inactivated influenza vaccine. The CDR3 runs to 11 residues. With 0 bases removed from V and 13 bases from J, the gap between germline ends came to 4 bases. Germline values: CDR1 MGHRA, CDR2 YSYEKL. Study-wide results and limits: Authors proposed each seasonal influenza vaccination draws in few new T cells.

Each CDR3 protein gets one entry after TCRdb re-called the RT-PCR reads with MiXCR. The sample has under 800,000 distinct CDR3 sequences, around 13% seen once; the top ten hold around 6.5%. This chain connects TRBV4-1 to TRBJ2-6; D gene unclear. The specimen comprised PBMCs from blood, sampled about 14 days before vaccination. This sequence originates from a man aged 50 to 59 who received an inactivated influenza vaccine. CDR3 nucleotides: TGCGCCAGCAGCCAAGATAATGTCCTGACTTTC. Residues: CASSQDNVLTF.